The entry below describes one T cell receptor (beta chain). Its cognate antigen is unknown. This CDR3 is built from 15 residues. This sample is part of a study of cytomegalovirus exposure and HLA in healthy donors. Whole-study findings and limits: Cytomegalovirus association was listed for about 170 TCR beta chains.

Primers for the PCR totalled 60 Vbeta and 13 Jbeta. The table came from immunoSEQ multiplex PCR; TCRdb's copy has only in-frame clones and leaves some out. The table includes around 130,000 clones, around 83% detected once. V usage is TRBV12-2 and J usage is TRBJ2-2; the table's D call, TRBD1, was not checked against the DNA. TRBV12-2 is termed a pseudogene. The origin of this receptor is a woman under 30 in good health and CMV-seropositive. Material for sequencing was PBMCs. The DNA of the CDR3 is TGTGCAAGTCGCTTAGCGCCACAGGGCACCGGGGAGCTGTTTTTT. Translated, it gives CASRLAPQGTGELFF.